This TCR beta chain was observed in a study of blood T cells in healthy people across ages. A single count supports this clonotype. With a J-beta primer mix and a sample-barcoded 5' primer, a second PCR ran about 7 to 11 cycles. Every sample gave at least 2.5 million paired-end reads containing CDR3. Using its own MiXCR run on the 5' RACE reads, TCRdb lists one record per CDR3 protein. The table has hundreds of thousands of distinct CDR3 sequences, about 30% seen once. The CDR3 sequence is 15 residues long. Deletions cut 10 bases from V and 1 base from J, with 16 bases between. Germline V gene sequence: CDR1 MNHEY, CDR2 SVGEGT.

The receptor comes from an elderly woman in good health. The sample consisted of blood. The V gene is TRBV6-2 or TRBV6-3, the J gene TRBJ2-2, with D possibly matching TRBD1 (6 bases). CDR3 protein: CAIRSDRRNTGELFF. The CDR3 DNA follows: TGTGCCATCCGGTCCGACAGGAGGAACACCGGGGAGCTGTTTTTT.